This T cell receptor beta chain was recovered during a study of blood T cells in healthy people across ages (dated by TCRdb to 2014 to 2015). Study-wide context: In model experiments, template switching captured about one uniquely barcoded TCR beta cDNA molecule for every two T cells. To track age-related changes in TCR beta repertoire diversity, the study relied on deep sequencing normalized with unique cDNA molecular identifiers. The donors were split into four age groups: young (average around 16 years), middle-aged (39), aged (roughly 68) and long-lived (approximately 80). To avoid experimental bias, donors of different ages were distributed randomly across sequencing lanes. The study analyzed two additional independent replicas of 1 million unique cDNA reads from the same blood draw for two donors, one aged 18 to 29 and one aged 80 or older. Broad study findings and their caveats: The percentage of naive T cells measured by flow cytometry correlated strongly with observed TCR beta diversity. As age increased, observed TCR beta diversity per million T cells dropped in a roughly linear way, and a significant reduction was already evident by age around 41. Because donor CMV infection status was unknown, age-related changes in expanded clonotypes were potentially confounded. Estimates of total diversity based on one million sequenced T cells were considered lower bounds and underestimates. Conclusive comparison of naive and antigen-experienced compartments was prevented by the profiling of bulk unsorted PBMCs. The long-lived group showed more naive CD4+ T cells, fewer expanded clones and increased TCR diversity than the aged group, suggesting age selection.

Systemically healthy Caucasian individuals from Russia, over 30 in total and aged about 6 to 95 years, were included as donors. Each donor gave 8 to 10 milliliters of peripheral blood, collected into EDTA-treated Vacutainer tubes. Ficoll-Paque density-gradient centrifugation was used to isolate PBMCs, with at least 7 million per sample. Trizol reagent was used to extract total RNA from the PBMCs, yielding at least 6 micrograms per sample. For every donor, flow cytometry on a PBMC aliquot measured the percentage of naive CD45RAhigh/CD27high T cells. About this clonotype: The target of this receptor is not known. Base qualities are not recorded, but no much larger clone differs from it by a single base.

The CDR3 sequence holds 17 residues, the cysteine and phenylalanine included. Only the CDR3 portion is preserved as DNA: 51 bases, with reading frame beginning at the first base. Trimming takes 5 bases off V and 0 bases off J; junction bases not matched to a gene: 8. CDR1 and CDR2, per the germline V gene, are SGHAT and FQNNGV. The library relied on 5' RACE. The sequencer was an Illumina HiSeq 2500. The second PCR ran for roughly 6 to 11 cycles and used a J-beta primer mix along with a sample-barcoded 5' primer. A unique molecular identifier was introduced onto each TCR beta cDNA molecule by a template-switch 5' adaptor carrying 12 random nucleotides. Each sample yielded at least 3 million CDR3-containing paired-end reads. The Mint cDNA synthesis kit, primed by a TRBC-specific oligonucleotide, was used to synthesize first-strand cDNA from all RNA. All cDNA was treated with uracil-DNA glycosylase and then went through a first 18-cycle PCR with the universal primers M1SS and BC2_uni_R. As for the authors' bioinformatics: For normalization, 1 million high-quality reads were randomly selected from each sample, with every read carrying a distinct molecular identifier. Instead of being binned into consensus sequences, reads with shared molecular identifiers were discarded. CDR3 identification, clonotype clustering and error correction used MiTCR with a Q25 quality threshold and the strictest error-elimination algorithm. A nonparametric unseen species model with Euler transformation was used to estimate a lower bound on total TCR beta diversity. TCRdb trimmed the raw reads at Q25, called clones with MiXCR and kept productive beta chains. Duplicate CDR3 protein sequences are folded into a single record with the most common DNA and genes. TCRdb, rather than the study authors, made the V and J calls. The sample profile shows 1.5 million to 2 million distinct CDR3 sequences; 49% of them were found once. The ten largest clones represent approximately 2% of the sample.

The chain uses TRBV11-2 and TRBJ2-4; the junction holds 9 bases that match TRBD2. This receptor was identified in a woman aged 40 to 49 in good health. Source material: blood. The CDR3 amino acid sequence is: CASSALPSGVAKNIQYF. The DNA reads as follows: TGTGCCAGCAGCGCTCTCCCTAGCGGGGTAGCCAAAAACATTCAGTACTTC.